The TCR beta chain described here comes from a study of T cell responses to AZD1222 COVID-19 vaccine. The table came from immunoSEQ multiplex PCR; TCRdb's copy has only in-frame clones and leaves some out. Here the sample spans approximately 150,000 clones, about nine tenths being singletons. With regard to this clone: Its antigen is not identified.

The CDR3 sequence is 15 residues long. Germline values: CDR1 SGHNT, CDR2 YENEEA. The germline V and J ends were trimmed by 0 bases and 6 bases, with 15 bases remaining between them. Study-wide results and limits: Repertoire samples came only from after the peak T cell response. Only a handful of AZD1222 recipients tested seropositive at baseline. Females made up more of the donors, who were largely white British, and clonal diversity may have come out too low.

The sample was peripheral blood, taken 28 days after the second AZD1222 dose. This TCR was recovered from an adult who received the AZD1222 COVID-19 vaccine. The chain recombines TRBV11-3 with TRBJ2-7, with D perhaps matching TRBD2 (6 bases). The CDR3 nucleotides are TGTGCCAGCAGCTTAGAATCGGGACTCTGGGGCGAGCAGTACTTC. It is translated as CASSLESGLWGEQYF.